This T cell receptor beta chain appears in the sequencing data of a study of shared clonotypes between healthy human individuals. Clones were read by immunoSEQ multiplex PCR, and TCRdb kept only the in-frame ones, dropping some. This table has about 710,000 clones, 72% appearing once. This TCR was recovered from a woman under 40 in good health. The sequenced sample consisted of memory CD4+ T cells sorted from blood. Sample subset: CD45RA-negative fraction.

The CDR3 DNA reads TGTGCCAGTATTGCTGGCCCCTCTGGGGCCAACGTCCTGACTTTC. Translated: CASIAGPSGANVLTF. The V gene is TRBV19, the J gene TRBJ2-6; D is undetermined. Trimming removed 7 bases at V and 0 bases at J, with 10 bases between. CDR3 size: 15 residues. Germline CDR1 reads LNHDA; CDR2 reads SQIVND (reference sequence).